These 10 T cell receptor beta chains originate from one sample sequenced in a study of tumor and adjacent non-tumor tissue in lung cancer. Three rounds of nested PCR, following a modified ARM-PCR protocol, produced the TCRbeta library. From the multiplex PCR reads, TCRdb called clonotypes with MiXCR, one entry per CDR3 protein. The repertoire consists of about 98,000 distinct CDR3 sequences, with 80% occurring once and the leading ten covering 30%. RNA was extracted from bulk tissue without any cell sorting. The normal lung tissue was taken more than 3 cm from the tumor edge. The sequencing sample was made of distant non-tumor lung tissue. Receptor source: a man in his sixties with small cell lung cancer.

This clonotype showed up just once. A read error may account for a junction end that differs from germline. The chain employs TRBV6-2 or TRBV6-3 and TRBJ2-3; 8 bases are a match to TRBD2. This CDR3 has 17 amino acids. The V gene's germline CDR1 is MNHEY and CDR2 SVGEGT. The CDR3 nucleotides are TGTGCCAGCAGTTACGGGACTAGTGGGAGATTCGAGGATACGCTGTATTTT. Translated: CASSYGTSGRFEDTLYF.

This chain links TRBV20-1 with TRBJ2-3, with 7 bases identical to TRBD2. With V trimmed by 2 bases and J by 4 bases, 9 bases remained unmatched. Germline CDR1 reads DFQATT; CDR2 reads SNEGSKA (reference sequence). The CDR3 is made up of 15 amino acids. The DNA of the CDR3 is TGCAGTGCTAGAACAGCGGGAAGGGAGGCAGATACGCAGTATTTT. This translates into CSARTAGREADTQYF.

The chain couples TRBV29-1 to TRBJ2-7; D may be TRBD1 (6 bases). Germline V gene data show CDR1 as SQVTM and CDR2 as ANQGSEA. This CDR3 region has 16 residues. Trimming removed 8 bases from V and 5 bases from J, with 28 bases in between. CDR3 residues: CSLTPIKQGQFNEQYF. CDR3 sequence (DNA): TGCAGCCTTACCCCCATCAAACAGGGTCAATTCAACGAGCAGTACTTC.

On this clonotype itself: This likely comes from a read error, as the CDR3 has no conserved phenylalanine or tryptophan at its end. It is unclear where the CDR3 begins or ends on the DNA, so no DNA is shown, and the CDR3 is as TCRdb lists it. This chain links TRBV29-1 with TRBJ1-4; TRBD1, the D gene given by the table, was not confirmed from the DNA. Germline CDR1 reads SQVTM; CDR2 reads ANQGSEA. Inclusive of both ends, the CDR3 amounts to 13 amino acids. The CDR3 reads CSASGADNEKLII.

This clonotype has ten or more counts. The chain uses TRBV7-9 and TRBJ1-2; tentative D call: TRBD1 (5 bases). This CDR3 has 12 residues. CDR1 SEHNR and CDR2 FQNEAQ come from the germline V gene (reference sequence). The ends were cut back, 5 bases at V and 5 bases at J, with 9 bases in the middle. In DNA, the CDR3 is TGTGCCAGCAGCCCGGACATATATGGCTACACCTTC. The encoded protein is CASSPDIYGYTF.

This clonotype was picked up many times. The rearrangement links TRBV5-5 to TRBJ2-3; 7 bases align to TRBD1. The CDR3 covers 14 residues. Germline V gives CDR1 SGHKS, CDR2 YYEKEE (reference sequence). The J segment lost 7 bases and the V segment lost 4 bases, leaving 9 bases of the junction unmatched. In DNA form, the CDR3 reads TGTGCCAGCAGCCCGACAGGGAGAGAGCATACGCAGTATTTT. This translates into CASSPTGREHTQYF.

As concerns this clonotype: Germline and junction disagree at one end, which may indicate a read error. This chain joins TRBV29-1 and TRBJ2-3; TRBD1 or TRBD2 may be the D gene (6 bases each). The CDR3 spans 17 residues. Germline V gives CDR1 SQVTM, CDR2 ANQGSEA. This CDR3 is CSVGGAPGSSGTDTQCF. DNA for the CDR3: TGCAGCGTTGGGGGGGCTCCCGGGTCCTCTGGCACAGATACGCAGTGTTTT.

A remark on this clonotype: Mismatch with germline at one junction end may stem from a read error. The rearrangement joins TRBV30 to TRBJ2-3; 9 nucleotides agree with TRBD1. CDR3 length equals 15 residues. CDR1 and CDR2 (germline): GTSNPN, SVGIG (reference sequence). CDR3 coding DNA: TGTGCCTGGAGAGGACCGGGACAGGGCGGCGATATGCAGTATTTT. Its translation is CAWRGPGQGGDMQYF.

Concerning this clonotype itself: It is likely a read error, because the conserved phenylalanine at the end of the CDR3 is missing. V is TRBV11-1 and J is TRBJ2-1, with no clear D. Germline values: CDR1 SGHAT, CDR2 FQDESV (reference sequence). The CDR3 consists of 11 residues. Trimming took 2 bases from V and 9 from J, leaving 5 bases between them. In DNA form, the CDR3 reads TGTGCCAGCAGCTTATATGCTGAGCAGTTCTTA. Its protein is CASSLYAEQFL.

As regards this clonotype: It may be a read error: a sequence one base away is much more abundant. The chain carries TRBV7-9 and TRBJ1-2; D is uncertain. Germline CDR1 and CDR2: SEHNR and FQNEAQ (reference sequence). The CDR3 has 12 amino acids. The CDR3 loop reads CAISLDQQGYTF. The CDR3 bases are TGTGCCATCAGCTTAGATCAGCAGGGCTACACCTTC.